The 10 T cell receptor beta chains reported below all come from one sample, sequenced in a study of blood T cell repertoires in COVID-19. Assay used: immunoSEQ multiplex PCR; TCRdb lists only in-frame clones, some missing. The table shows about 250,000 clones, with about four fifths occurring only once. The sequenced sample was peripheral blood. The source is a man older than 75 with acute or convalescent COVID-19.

The CDR3 reads CASSLAAGLLWFF. In DNA, the CDR3 is TGCGCCAGCAGCTTGGCCGCTGGACTCCTCTGGTTCTTC. The rearrangement uses TRBV5-1 and TRBJ2-1; perhaps TRBD2 as D (5 bases). V was trimmed by 0 bases and J by 15 bases, leaving 16 bases between them. Germline assignment: CDR1 SGHRS and CDR2 YFSETQ. The CDR3 runs 13 residues.

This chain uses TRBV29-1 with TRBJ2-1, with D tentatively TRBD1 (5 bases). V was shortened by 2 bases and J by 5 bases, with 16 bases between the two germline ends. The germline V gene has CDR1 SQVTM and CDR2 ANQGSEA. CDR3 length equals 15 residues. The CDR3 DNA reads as TGCAGCGTTGAATTGGGTTGGAACAGGAACAATGAGCAGTTCTTC. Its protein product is CSVELGWNRNNEQFF.

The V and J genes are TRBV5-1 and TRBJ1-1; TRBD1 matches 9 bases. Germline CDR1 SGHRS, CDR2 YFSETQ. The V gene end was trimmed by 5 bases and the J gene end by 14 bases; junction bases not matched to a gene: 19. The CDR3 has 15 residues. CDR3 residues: CASSLDPGQGDRGFF. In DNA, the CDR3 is TGCGCCAGCAGTTTAGACCCGGGACAGGGCGATCGGGGATTCTTT.

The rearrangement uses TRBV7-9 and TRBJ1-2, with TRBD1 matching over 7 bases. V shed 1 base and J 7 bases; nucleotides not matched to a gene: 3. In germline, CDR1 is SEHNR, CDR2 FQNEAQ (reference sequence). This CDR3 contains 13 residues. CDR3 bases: TGTGCCAGCAGCTTAGAGGGGGCGCGTGGCTACACCTTC. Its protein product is CASSLEGARGYTF. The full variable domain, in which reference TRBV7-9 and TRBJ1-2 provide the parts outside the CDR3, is DTGVSQNPRHKITKRGQNVTFRCDPISEHNRLYWYRQTLGQGPEFLTYFQNEAQLEKSRLLSDRFSAERPKGSFSTLEIQRTEQGDSAMYLCASSLEGARGYTFGSGTRLTVV.

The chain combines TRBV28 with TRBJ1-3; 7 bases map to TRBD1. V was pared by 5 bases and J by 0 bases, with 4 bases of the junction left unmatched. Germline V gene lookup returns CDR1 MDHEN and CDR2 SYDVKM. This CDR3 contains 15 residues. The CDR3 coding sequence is TGTGCCAGCAGTGAGGGACAGTTCTCTGGAAACACCATATATTTT. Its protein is CASSEGQFSGNTIYF. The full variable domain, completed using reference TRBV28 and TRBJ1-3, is DVKVTQSSRYLVKRTGEKVFLECVQDMDHENMFWYRQDPGLGLRLIYFSYDVKMKEKGDIPEGYSVSREKKERFSLILESASTNQTSMYLCASSEGQFSGNTIYFGEGSWLTVV.

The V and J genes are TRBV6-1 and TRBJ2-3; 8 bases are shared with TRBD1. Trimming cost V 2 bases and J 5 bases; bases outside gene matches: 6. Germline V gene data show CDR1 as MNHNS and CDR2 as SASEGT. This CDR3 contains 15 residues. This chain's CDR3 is CASSEQGAPGDTQYF. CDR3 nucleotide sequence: TGTGCCAGCAGTGAACAGGGGGCGCCGGGAGATACGCAGTATTTT.

CDR3 residues: CASRGGSYEQYF. CDR3 DNA: TGTGCCAGCAGAGGCGGCTCCTACGAGCAGTACTTC. This sequence joins TRBV6-5 and TRBJ2-7; D unclear. The V end was cut by 6 bases, the J end by 0 bases, with 6 bases between. The germline V gene has CDR1 MNHEY and CDR2 SVGAGI. The length of the CDR3 is 12 residues.

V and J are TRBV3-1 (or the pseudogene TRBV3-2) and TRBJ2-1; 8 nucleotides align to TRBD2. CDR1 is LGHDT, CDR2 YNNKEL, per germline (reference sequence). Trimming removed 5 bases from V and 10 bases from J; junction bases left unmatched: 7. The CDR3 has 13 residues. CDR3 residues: CASSYRGGQEQFF. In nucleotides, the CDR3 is TGTGCCAGCAGCTACCGGGGGGGTCAGGAGCAGTTCTTC.

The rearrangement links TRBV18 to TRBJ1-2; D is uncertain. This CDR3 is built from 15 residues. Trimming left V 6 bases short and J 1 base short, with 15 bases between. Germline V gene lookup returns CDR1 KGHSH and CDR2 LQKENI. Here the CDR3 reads CASSASAGNNYGYTF. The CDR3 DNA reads TGTGCCAGCTCCGCCTCAGCGGGGAATAACTATGGCTACACCTTC.

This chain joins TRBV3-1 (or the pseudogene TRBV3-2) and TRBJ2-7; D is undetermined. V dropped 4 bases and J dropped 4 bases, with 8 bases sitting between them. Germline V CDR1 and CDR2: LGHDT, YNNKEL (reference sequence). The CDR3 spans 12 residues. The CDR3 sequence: CASSLLGYEQYF. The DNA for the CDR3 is TGTGCCAGCAGCCTCCTCGGTTACGAGCAGTACTTC.